The source of this T cell receptor beta chain is a study of T cell repertoires in cytomegalovirus infection. Study details: Public TCR beta signatures were indicative of both CMV infection and a matching HLA type. Points from the study as a whole: CMV carriers with the relevant HLA were identified by cumulative public TCR beta family frequency.

As regards this clonotype: Its antigen is not identified.

TCRdb re-analysed the reads in MiXCR, keeping a single row per CDR3 protein. Of about 250,000 distinct CDR3 sequences listed, more than 15% are singletons. The receptor was derived from a human donor in good health (CMV status not recorded). Some clones in this sample may be carry-over from other donors' samples. Sequencing was done on a sample of CD8+ T cells from PBMCs.

CDR3 region: CSVVGRMNTEAFF. The DNA for the CDR3 is TGCAGCGTTGTGGGCAGAATGAACACTGAAGCTTTCTTT. The V gene is TRBV29-1, the J gene TRBJ1-1; the D is unclear. The CDR3 contains 13 residues. V was shortened by 4 bases and J by 0 bases, with 9 bases between the two germline ends. CDR1 and CDR2 from the germline V gene are SQVTM and ANQGSEA.